Detailed here is one T cell receptor beta chain. Its binding antigen is unknown. There are no base qualities to consult, and no much larger clone falls within one base. The sample's time point label, decoded: cycle 4 day 1 (C4D1), after more than 5 weeks of nivolumab. Every trial patient had relapsed after autologous stem cell transplantation, and cohorts A, B and C differed in prior brentuximab vedotin exposure. The trial cohort was composed of about 58 patients with relapsed/refractory classical Hodgkin lymphoma, for whom complete response, partial response or progressive disease was recorded as best overall response. In the multi-cohort phase II CheckMate 205 trial, trial patients received single-agent nivolumab. An independent review committee assessed best overall response using the 2007 International Working Group response criteria. PBMCs from the trial were collected at three points: immediately before nivolumab initiation (C1D1), and during therapy at cycle 2 day 1 and cycle 4 day 1. After peripheral blood was drawn into 8 mL Vacutainer Cell Preparation Tubes, PBMCs were isolated by centrifugation and then cryopreserved.

The Qiagen DNeasy kit was used to extract genomic DNA from unsorted PBMCs and from the negatively selected CD4+ and CD8+ fractions. Using primers that anneal to V and J segments, immunoSEQ multiplex PCR amplified the TCR beta CDR3 regions. A synthetic immune receptor repertoire was used to minimize amplification bias, and any remaining bias was removed computationally after sequencing. Regarding the original processing steps: Custom Python scripts were used to quantify repertoire diversity as the Shannon entropy index. The unsorted, CD4+ and CD8+ repertoires were each analyzed separately, with the exception of combined analyses, where CD4+ and CD8+ sequences were merged in silico. A clone was considered expanded if an increase in frequency of at least 2-fold after treatment relative to C1D1 was found, and a pseudocount of 0.5 was applied to clones undetected at baseline. Clones with 0 or 1 copy at C1D1 were defined as singleton clones, while clones with 2 or more copies were defined as non-singleton clones. Clones expanded in unsorted samples were assigned a CD4+, CD8+ or unknown annotation through matching of protein sequences in sorted samples from the same patient. Wilcoxon tests on paired samples were used to test diversity changes from C1D1 to C4D1. TCRdb holds this immuneACCESS table with in-frame rearrangements only. Some clones are missing; in checked studies, unresolved V genes explain under half, and the rest has no known cause. That table supplies the V and J calls and clone size; D and trimming were determined from the DNA. For this sample the table gives 57,000 or so clones, of which roughly 85% were detected only once. The leading ten clones occupy around 8.1% of the sample.

This sample was taken from a study of PD-1 blockade in classical Hodgkin lymphoma (dated by TCRdb to the early 2020s). Study-level background: Nivolumab dosing was 3 mg/kg intravenously every 2 weeks, continuing until either disease progression or unacceptable toxicity. The study used CyTOF and TCR beta sequencing to define a peripheral blood immune signature of response to PD-1 blockade in classical Hodgkin lymphoma. The investigation overall reported the following: Diversity was lower in patients who began nivolumab less than 1 year after ASCT, so these patients were left out of later analyses to avoid confounding by immune reconstitution. Baseline TCR diversity was reported to be lower in newly diagnosed patients than in healthy donors, and even lower in relapsed/refractory patients. The study covered only a single clinical trial cohort, and the causes of the repertoire differences, possibly disease activity or prior therapy, were still not defined. Baseline diversity similar to that of newly diagnosed patients was observed in trial patients achieving complete response, whereas significantly lower diversity was observed in partial responders and progressors. By C4D1, a significant rise was seen in CD4+ TCR diversity but not in CD8+ TCR diversity (p=0.0027 vs p=0.16), and the rise was most apparent among complete responders (p=0.02).

Reading the germline V gene gives CDR1 SGHRS and CDR2 YFSETQ. The CDR3 sequence holds 15 residues, the cysteine and phenylalanine included. The sequence is cut down to CDR3 DNA, 45 bases in frame from base 1. The V end loses 5 bases and the J end loses 4 bases, and a stretch of 18 bases separates them. The sequence was collected from a human donor with classical Hodgkin lymphoma. The sequencing here drew on peripheral blood mononuclear cells (PBMCs), taken before the fourth cycle of nivolumab. The V and J genes are TRBV5-1 and TRBJ1-1, and possibly TRBD1, on 6 matching bases. The DNA reads TGCGCCAGCAGGGATCGCGGACAGTGGGGCACTGAAGCTTTCTTT. Its translation is CASRDRGQWGTEAFF. This CDR3, with the reference TRBV5-1 and TRBJ1-1 proteins standing in past its ends, gives the full variable domain KAGVTQTPRYLIKTRGQQVTLSCSPISGHRSVSWYQQTPGQGLQFLFEYFSETQRNKGNFPGRFSGRQFSNSRSEMNVSTLELGDSALYLCASRDRGQWGTEAFFGQGTRLTVV.